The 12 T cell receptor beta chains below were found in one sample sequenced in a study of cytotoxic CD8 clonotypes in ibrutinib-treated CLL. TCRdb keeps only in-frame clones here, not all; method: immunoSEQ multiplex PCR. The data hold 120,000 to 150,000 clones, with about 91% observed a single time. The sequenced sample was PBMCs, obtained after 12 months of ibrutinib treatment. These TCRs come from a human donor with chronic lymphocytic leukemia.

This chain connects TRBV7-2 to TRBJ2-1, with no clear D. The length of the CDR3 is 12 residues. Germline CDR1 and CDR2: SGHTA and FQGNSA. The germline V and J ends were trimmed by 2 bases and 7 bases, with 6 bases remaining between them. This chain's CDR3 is CASSLRQNEQFF. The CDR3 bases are TGTGCCAGCAGCTTAAGGCAGAATGAGCAGTTCTTC.

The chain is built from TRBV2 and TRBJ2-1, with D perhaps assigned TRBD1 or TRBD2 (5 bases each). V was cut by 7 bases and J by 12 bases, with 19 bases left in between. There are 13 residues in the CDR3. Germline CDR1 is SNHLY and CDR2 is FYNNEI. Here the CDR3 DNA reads TGTGCCAGCACTTTTGACGGGACCCCGAGGCAGTTCTTC. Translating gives CASTFDGTPRQFF. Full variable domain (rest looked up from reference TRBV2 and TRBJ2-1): EPEVTQTPSHQVTQMGQEVILRCVPISNHLYFYWYRQILGQKVEFLVSFYNNEISEKSEIFDDQFSVERPDGSNFTLKIRSTKLEDSAMYFCASTFDGTPRQFFGPGTRLTVL.

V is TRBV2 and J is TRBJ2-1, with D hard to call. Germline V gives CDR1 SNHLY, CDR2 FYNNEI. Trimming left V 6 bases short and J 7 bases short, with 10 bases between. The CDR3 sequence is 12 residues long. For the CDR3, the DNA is TGTGCCAGCAGCCTTATTAGGAATGAGCAGTTCTTC. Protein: CASSLIRNEQFF.

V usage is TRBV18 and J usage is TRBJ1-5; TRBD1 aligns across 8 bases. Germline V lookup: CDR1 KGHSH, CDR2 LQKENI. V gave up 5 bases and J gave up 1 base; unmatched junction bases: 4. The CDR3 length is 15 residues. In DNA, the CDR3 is TGTGCCAGCTCATCAGGGGGCGGGAGCAATCAGCCCCAGCATTTT. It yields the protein CASSSGGGSNQPQHF.

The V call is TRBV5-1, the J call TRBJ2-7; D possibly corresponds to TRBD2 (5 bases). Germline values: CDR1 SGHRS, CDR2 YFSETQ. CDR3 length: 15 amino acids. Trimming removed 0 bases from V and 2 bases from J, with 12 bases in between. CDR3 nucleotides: TGCGCCAGCAGCTTGGGGACTGGCTCAACCTACGAGCAGTACTTC. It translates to CASSLGTGSTYEQYF.

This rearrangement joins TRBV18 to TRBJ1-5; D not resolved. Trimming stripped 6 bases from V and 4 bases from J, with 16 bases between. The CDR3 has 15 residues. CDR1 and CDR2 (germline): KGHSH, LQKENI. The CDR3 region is CASSHDPLGNQPQHF. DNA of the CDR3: TGTGCCAGCTCTCACGATCCCCTGGGTAATCAGCCCCAGCATTTT.

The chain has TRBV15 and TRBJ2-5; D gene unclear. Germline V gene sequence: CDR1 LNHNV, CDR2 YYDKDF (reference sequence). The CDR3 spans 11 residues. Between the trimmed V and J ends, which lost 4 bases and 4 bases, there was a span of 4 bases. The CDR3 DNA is TGTGCCACCAGCAAAGGAGAGACCCAGTACTTC. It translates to CATSKGETQYF. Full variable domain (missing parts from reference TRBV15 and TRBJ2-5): DAMVIQNPRYQVTQFGKPVTLSCSQTLNHNVMYWYQQKSSQAPKLLFHYYDKDFNNEADTPDNFQSRRPNTSFCFLDIRSPGLGDTAMYLCATSKGETQYFGPGTRLLVL.

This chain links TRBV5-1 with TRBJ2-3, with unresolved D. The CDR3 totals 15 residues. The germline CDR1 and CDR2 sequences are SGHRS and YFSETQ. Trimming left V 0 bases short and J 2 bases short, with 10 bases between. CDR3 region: CASSLAEKPTDTQYF. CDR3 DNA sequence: TGCGCCAGCAGCTTGGCAGAGAAACCCACAGATACGCAGTATTTT. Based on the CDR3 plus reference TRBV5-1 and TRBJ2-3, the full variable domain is KAGVTQTPRYLIKTRGQQVTLSCSPISGHRSVSWYQQTPGQGLQFLFEYFSETQRNKGNFPGRFSGRQFSNSRSEMNVSTLELGDSALYLCASSLAEKPTDTQYFGPGTRLTVL.

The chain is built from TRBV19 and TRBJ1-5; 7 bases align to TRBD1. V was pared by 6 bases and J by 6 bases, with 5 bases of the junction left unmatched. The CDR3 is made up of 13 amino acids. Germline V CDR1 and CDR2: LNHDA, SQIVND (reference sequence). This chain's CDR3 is CASSDRAGQPQHF. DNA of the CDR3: TGTGCCAGTAGCGACAGGGCGGGTCAGCCCCAGCATTTT.

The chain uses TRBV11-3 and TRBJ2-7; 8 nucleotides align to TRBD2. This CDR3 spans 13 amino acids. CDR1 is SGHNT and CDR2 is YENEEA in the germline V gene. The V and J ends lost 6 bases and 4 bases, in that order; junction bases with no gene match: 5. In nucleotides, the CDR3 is TGTGCCAGCAGTTTGAGCGGGAGTTACGAGCAGTACTTC. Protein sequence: CASSLSGSYEQYF.

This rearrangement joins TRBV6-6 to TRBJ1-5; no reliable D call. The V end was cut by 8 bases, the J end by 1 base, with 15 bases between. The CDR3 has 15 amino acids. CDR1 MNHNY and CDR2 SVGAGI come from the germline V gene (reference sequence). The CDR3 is CASLGRGGSNQPQHF. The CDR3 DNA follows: TGTGCCAGCCTAGGTCGGGGAGGAAGCAATCAGCCCCAGCATTTT.

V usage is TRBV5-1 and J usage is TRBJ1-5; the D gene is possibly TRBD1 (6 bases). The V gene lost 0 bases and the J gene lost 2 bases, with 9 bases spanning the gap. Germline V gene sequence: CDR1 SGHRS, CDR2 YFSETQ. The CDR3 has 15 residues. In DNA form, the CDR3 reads TGCGCCAGCAGCTTGGAGGGGGTGGGCAATCAGCCCCAGCATTTT. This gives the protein CASSLEGVGNQPQHF.